One and the same sample provided the 32 T cell receptor beta chains below, sequenced in a study of molecular identifiers for immune sequencing clone quantification. MiXCR, run by TCRdb on the PCR reads, gives a single entry per CDR3 protein. The sample includes approximately 550,000 distinct CDR3 sequences, under 30% of them seen just once. The material sequenced was naive CD8+ T cells from blood, with Jurkat cell RNA spiked in. Subset noted: FACS-sorted CD8+CD4-CCR7+CD45RA+ naive T cells. All receptors come from a human donor in good health. Some libraries in this study had Jurkat cell RNA spiked in.

V usage is TRBV7-9 and J usage is TRBJ2-7; 8 bases map to TRBD1. The germline CDR1 and CDR2 sequences are SEHNR and FQNEAQ (reference sequence). This CDR3 is built from 15 residues. V shed 1 base, J shed 4 bases, and the junction held 6 bases outside the gene matches. The CDR3 DNA reads as TGTGCCAGCAGCTTAGGGGGACAGGTTTGGTACGAGCAGTACTTC. Its translation: CASSLGGQVWYEQYF.

This clonotype has just a few counts. The chain is built from TRBV12-3 or TRBV12-4 and TRBJ2-5, with D possibly being TRBD1 (5 bases). Trimming shortened V by 6 bases and J by 5 bases, and 16 bases separated the two germline ends. CDR3 length: 14 amino acids. This CDR3 is CASSLPLQGETQYF. Here the CDR3 DNA reads TGTGCCAGCAGCCTTCCCCTCCAGGGTGAGACCCAGTACTTC.

This clonotype was detected ten times or more. This chain joins TRBV19 and TRBJ1-5; TRBD1 matches 8 bases. Germline assignment: CDR1 LNHDA and CDR2 SQIVND (reference sequence). This CDR3 has 12 residues. V gave up 9 bases and J gave up 9 bases; unmatched junction bases: 7. CDR3 sequence reads: CASTGGGLPQHF. The CDR3 region has the DNA TGTGCCAGCACAGGGGGAGGGCTGCCCCAGCATTTT.

This clonotype has ten or more counts. The genes are TRBV4-3 and TRBJ1-1; D is undetermined. The germline V gene has CDR1 LGHNA and CDR2 YSLEER. This CDR3 comprises 15 residues. The V end lost 0 bases, the J end lost 2 bases, and 10 bases lay between the germline ends. The CDR3: CASSQDRSINTEAFF. CDR3 coding DNA: TGCGCCAGCAGCCAAGATCGGTCGATCAACACTGAAGCTTTCTTT.

Notes on this clonotype: With a much larger clone just one base away, this may be a read error. The V and J genes are TRBV4-3 and TRBJ1-1; unclear D gene. Germline assignment: CDR1 LGHNA and CDR2 YSLEER. This CDR3 is built from 13 residues. The CDR3 here is CTSSQVGVTEAFF. In DNA form, the CDR3 reads TGCACCAGCAGCCAAGTTGGGGTTACTGAAGCTTTCTTT.

In the case of this clonotype: A much larger clone lies one base from this, so it may be a read error. J is TRBJ2-3 and V is TRBV30; a possible D gene is TRBD1 (6 bases). The J call may not be correct, given that the DNA end is closer to TRBJ1-5. The CDR3 is 14 amino acids. Germline V gene lookup returns CDR1 GTSNPN and CDR2 SVGIG (reference sequence). The CDR3 DNA reads as TGTGCCGGGGAAGGAGGGGGAGGCCCAGATACGCAGCATTTT. Its protein product is CAGEGGGGPDTQHF.

The V and J genes are TRBV12-3 or TRBV12-4 and TRBJ2-4, with 7 bases fitting TRBD2. With V trimmed by 4 bases and J by 7 bases, 10 bases remained unmatched. The CDR3 spans 15 residues. DNA of the CDR3: TGTGCCAGCAGTTCCTCTACTAGCGACGTTAACATTCAGTACTTC. This translates into CASSSSTSDVNIQYF.

The rearrangement uses TRBV6-1 and TRBJ2-5; 7 positions match TRBD1. The CDR3 has 15 amino acids. Germline V gives CDR1 MNHNS, CDR2 SASEGT. V was clipped by 4 bases and J by 5 bases; unmatched bases: 10. As DNA, the CDR3 is TGTGCCAGCAGTGTAGGGACAGTGCTGGTTGAGACCCAGTACTTC. Protein product: CASSVGTVLVETQYF.

As for this clonotype: This could be a read error, since a much larger clone is one nucleotide away. This chain uses TRBV29-1 with TRBJ2-3, with no clear D. V was shortened by 5 bases and J by 4 bases, with 22 bases between the two germline ends. Germline CDR1 is SQVTM and CDR2 is ANQGSEA. The CDR3 is 16 residues long. The CDR3 loop is CSVIRQTTNEPDTQYF. The DNA for the CDR3 is TGCAGCGTTATCAGGCAAACTACAAATGAGCCAGATACGCAGTATTTT.

The J gene is TRBJ2-3, the V gene TRBV7-9; TRBD2 matches at 9 bases. Per germline, CDR1 SEHNR and CDR2 FQNEAQ (reference sequence). The CDR3 covers 15 residues. V dropped 3 bases and J dropped 4; count of bases not matched to a gene: 5. CDR3 in amino acids: CASSFSGSSPDTQYF. The CDR3 DNA is TGTGCCAGCAGCTTTAGCGGGAGTAGCCCAGATACGCAGTATTTT.

This clonotype turned up a few times. This chain joins TRBV27 and TRBJ2-7; D gene ambiguous. Trimming left V 4 bases short and J 0 bases short, with 7 bases between. CDR3 length: 13 residues. Per germline, CDR1 MNHEY and CDR2 SMNVEV (reference sequence). CDR3 loop: CASSSINSYEQYF. CDR3 sequence (DNA): TGTGCCAGCAGTTCAATCAACTCCTACGAGCAGTACTTC.

This clonotype was found many times. The V gene is TRBV20-1, the J gene TRBJ2-7; maybe TRBD1 (5 bases). The CDR3 sequence is 16 residues long. CDR1 is DFQATT and CDR2 is SNEGSKA in the germline V gene (reference sequence). V was trimmed by 2 bases and J by 0 bases, leaving 17 bases between them. CDR3 loop: CSARPSPDTSSYEQYF. The CDR3 DNA follows: TGCAGTGCTAGACCATCCCCGGACACGAGCTCCTACGAGCAGTACTTC.

V and J are TRBV24-1 and TRBJ1-1; D not resolved. The germline V and J ends were trimmed by 10 bases and 1 base, with 12 bases remaining between them. Germline CDR1 reads KGHDR; CDR2 reads SFDVKD. The CDR3 is made up of 13 amino acids. CDR3 region: CATQLRRNTEAFF. The CDR3 coding sequence is TGTGCCACTCAACTACGGAGGAACACTGAAGCTTTCTTT.

In its sample, this clonotype was seen many times. This chain joins TRBV20-1 and TRBJ2-3; 7 positions match TRBD2. Unmatched junction bases numbered 7, after V lost 0 bases and J lost 1 base. Germline assignment: CDR1 DFQATT and CDR2 SNEGSKA (reference sequence). The CDR3 has 16 amino acids. The CDR3 loop reads CSARDSAGVGTDTQYF. CDR3 in DNA: TGCAGTGCTAGAGACTCCGCGGGAGTTGGCACAGATACGCAGTATTTT.

As for this clonotype: A much more abundant neighbour one base away suggests this may be a read error. Because the CDR3 is missing its conserved closing phenylalanine or tryptophan, this is likely a read error. The genes are TRBV12-3 or TRBV12-4 and TRBJ2-5, with D perhaps TRBD2 (5 bases). The CDR3 contains 14 residues. The V end lost 6 bases, the J end lost 3 bases, and 14 bases lay between the germline ends. The chain's CDR3 is CASRPPTAEETQYL. CDR3 coding DNA: TGTGCCAGCAGGCCTCCCACAGCGGAAGAGACCCAGTACCTC.

The chain recombines TRBV4-3 with TRBJ2-1; D possibly corresponds to TRBD2 (5 bases). Deletions cut 0 bases from V and 6 bases from J, with 15 bases between. The germline V gene encodes CDR1 LGHNA and CDR2 YSLEER. The CDR3 sequence is 16 residues long. The CDR3 loop is CASSQDLAIPINEQFF. The CDR3 nucleotides are TGCGCCAGCAGCCAAGACCTAGCCATTCCCATCAATGAGCAGTTCTTC.

For this clonotype: The junction does not match germline at one end; this may be a read error. Here the CDR3 reads CASSPTGNTGEPFF. CDR3 bases: TGTGCCAGTAGCCCGACAGGGAACACCGGGGAGCCGTTTTTT. This sequence joins TRBV19 and TRBJ2-2; 7 bases align to TRBD1. The CDR3 covers 14 residues. Germline CDR1 and CDR2: LNHDA and SQIVND (reference sequence).

This clonotype was found a few times. One end of the junction is discordant with germline, which a read error may explain. J is TRBJ2-1 and V is TRBV28, with D possibly being TRBD1 or TRBD2 (5 bases each). Germline V gene data show CDR1 as MDHEN and CDR2 as SYDVKM. The CDR3 has 12 amino acids. The CDR3 DNA is TGTGCCAGCAGCGCCCGGGACGATGAGGAGTTCTTC. It yields the protein CASSARDDEEFF.

DNA of the CDR3: TGTGCCAGCAGTTACTCGTTTAAATCGATGGACGGAGAGCTGTTTTTT. Translated, it gives CASSYSFKSMDGELFF. The rearrangement joins TRBV6-6 to TRBJ1-4; no firm D call. CDR1 and CDR2 (germline): MNHNY, SVGAGI (reference sequence). Trimming took off 0 bases at V and 14 bases at J, with 22 bases between the two ends. The CDR3 contains 16 residues.

This clonotype occurred a few times. V is TRBV30 and J is TRBJ1-5; perhaps TRBD1 as D (5 bases). Between the trimmed V and J ends, which lost 2 bases and 1 base, there was a span of 6 bases. Germline values: CDR1 GTSNPN, CDR2 SVGIG (reference sequence). This CDR3 spans 13 amino acids. CDR3 sequence (DNA): TGTGCCTGGAGTAGGGACAGCAATCAGCCCCAGCATTTT. It codes for CAWSRDSNQPQHF.

The V gene is TRBV4-3, the J gene TRBJ2-1; D unresolved. There are 17 residues in the CDR3. The germline gives CDR1 LGHNA, CDR2 YSLEER. V gave up 0 bases and J gave up 9 bases, with 21 bases separating them. DNA for the CDR3: TGCGCCAGCAGCCAAGAGTCCCCCCACGCCCAAATGGGTGAGCAGTTCTTC. Its translation: CASSQESPHAQMGEQFF.

The rearrangement joins TRBV12-3 or TRBV12-4 to TRBJ2-5, with 7 bases matching TRBD1. With V trimmed by 0 bases and J by 2 bases, 3 bases remained unmatched. CDR3 length: 15 residues. DNA of the CDR3: TGTGCCAGCAGTTTAGCGGGACAGAGTCAAGAGACCCAGTACTTC. Protein product: CASSLAGQSQETQYF.

V usage is TRBV19 and J usage is TRBJ2-1, with 7 bases that match TRBD2. V lost 2 bases to trimming and J lost 7 bases; unmatched junction nucleotides: 8. This CDR3 comprises 15 residues. CDR1 is LNHDA, CDR2 SQIVND, per germline (reference sequence). CDR3 region: CASSIRSGAGNEQFF. DNA of the CDR3: TGTGCCAGTAGTATAAGAAGCGGGGCCGGAAATGAGCAGTTCTTC.

This sequence joins TRBV7-9 and TRBJ1-4; D is unresolved. The CDR3 is 14 residues long. Trimming removed 5 bases at V and 6 bases at J, with 13 bases between. The germline CDR1 and CDR2 sequences are SEHNR and FQNEAQ (reference sequence). For the CDR3, the DNA is TGTGCCAGCAGCCTCCTCGGGGTCGATGAAAAACTGTTTTTT. This encodes CASSLLGVDEKLFF.

This clonotype came up many times. The chain recombines TRBV29-1 with TRBJ2-7; 10 nucleotides match TRBD1. This CDR3 contains 14 residues. Trimming removed 1 base from V and 4 bases from J; junction bases left unmatched: 4. The germline CDR1 and CDR2 sequences are SQVTM and ANQGSEA. For the CDR3, the DNA is TGCAGCGTTGAAGTGAGGGACAGGGGTTACGAGCAGTACTTC. Protein product: CSVEVRDRGYEQYF.

Regarding this clonotype: The conserved final phenylalanine or tryptophan is absent from the CDR3, which likely points to a read error. This chain's CDR3 is CASSHPGAGFEQYS. The CDR3 DNA reads TGTGCCAGCAGCCACCCCGGGGCCGGGTTCGAGCAGTACTCC. V usage is TRBV14 and J usage is TRBJ2-7, with D perhaps being TRBD1 or TRBD2 (5 bases each). Germline V gene sequence: CDR1 SGHDN, CDR2 FVKESK. This CDR3 spans 14 amino acids. V lost 3 bases, J lost 6 bases, and 15 bases lay in between.

The chain recombines TRBV5-6 with TRBJ2-3, with TRBD1 as a possible D gene (6 bases). CDR1 and CDR2 from the germline V gene are SGHDT and YYEEEE. The ends were cut back, 4 bases at V and 1 base at J, with 22 bases in the middle. This CDR3 contains 18 residues. The CDR3 protein is CASSAEFAAGDGTDTQYF. The CDR3 region has the DNA TGTGCCAGCAGCGCGGAGTTCGCTGCAGGGGACGGCACAGATACGCAGTATTTT.

The chain couples TRBV3-1 to TRBJ2-3, with 11 bases that match TRBD2. The CDR3 covers 18 residues. The J segment lost 0 bases and the V segment lost 1 base, leaving 6 bases of the junction unmatched. Looked up from germline, CDR1 is LGHDT and CDR2 is YNNKEL (reference sequence). CDR3: CASSQVFGTSGSTDTQYF. The CDR3 DNA reads TGTGCCAGCAGCCAAGTTTTTGGGACTAGCGGTAGCACAGATACGCAGTATTTT.

V is TRBV4-3 and J is TRBJ2-5; 12 bases match TRBD2. Trimming cost V 3 bases and J 2 bases; bases outside gene matches: 4. The CDR3 length is 16 residues. CDR1 and CDR2 (germline): LGHNA, YSLEER. The CDR3 sequence: CASSQELAGGQETQYF. The CDR3 nucleotides read TGCGCCAGCAGCCAGGAACTAGCGGGGGGACAAGAGACCCAGTACTTC.

The rearrangement links TRBV7-2 to TRBJ2-1, with TRBD1 matching 9 bases. Trimming cost V 2 bases and J 3 bases; bases outside gene matches: 2. This CDR3 contains 15 residues. The germline V gene has CDR1 SGHTA and CDR2 FQGNSA. In DNA form, the CDR3 reads TGTGCCAGCAGCTTAACGACAGGGGGCTACAATGAGCAGTTCTTC. Protein sequence: CASSLTTGGYNEQFF.

To note about this clonotype: A much larger clone lies a single base off, so this may be a read error. The gene calls are TRBV14 and TRBJ1-2, with D maybe TRBD1 (6 bases). The CDR3 contains 14 residues. Germline V gene sequence: CDR1 SGHDN, CDR2 FVKESK. This CDR3 is CASSQDRGYYGYAF. The CDR3 DNA follows: TGTGCCAGCAGCCAAGACAGGGGATACTATGGCTACGCCTTC.

This clonotype has a handful of counts. V gene TRBV9 combines with J gene TRBJ2-2; a weak D match, TRBD1 (6 bases). Germline V gene lookup returns CDR1 SGDLS and CDR2 YYNGEE. Trimming removed 0 bases from V and 0 bases from J, with 15 bases in between. The CDR3 runs to 18 residues. The CDR3 DNA is TGTGCCAGCAGCGTAGAGGGGGTTACCTTCACGAACACCGGGGAGCTGTTTTTT. This encodes CASSVEGVTFTNTGELFF.